The 14 T cell receptor beta chains below come from one sample, sequenced in a study of T cell responses to AZD1222 COVID-19 vaccine. The protocol was immunoSEQ multiplex PCR, while the TCRdb copy is restricted to in-frame clones and leaves out a portion. Of fewer than 100,000 clones listed, 70% to 85% are singletons. Sequencing was performed on peripheral blood, taken 28 days after the second AZD1222 dose. The receptors come from an adult who received the AZD1222 COVID-19 vaccine.

The chain is built from TRBV2 and TRBJ1-5; 11 bases agree with TRBD1. This CDR3 is built from 17 residues. Per germline, CDR1 SNHLY and CDR2 FYNNEI. The J segment lost 7 bases and the V segment lost 6 bases, leaving 14 bases of the junction unmatched. The CDR3 nucleotides read TGTGCCAGCAGGAGGGAAAGGGACAGGGGGTCTGGGCAGCCCCAGCATTTT. This sequence encodes CASRRERDRGSGQPQHF.

The chain joins TRBV5-4 to TRBJ2-3, with D hard to call. Germline V gives CDR1 SGHNT, CDR2 YYREEE (reference sequence). CDR3 size: 13 residues. V was trimmed by 2 bases and J by 0 bases, leaving 4 bases between them. In DNA form, the CDR3 reads TGTGCCAGCAGCTTAACGAGCACAGATACGCAGTATTTT. Translation: CASSLTSTDTQYF.

With respect to this clone: Germline is not matched at one junction end, which may reflect a read error. The CDR3 sequence is CASSLTSGNGQFF. The CDR3 DNA sequence: TGTGCCAGCAGTTTAACTAGCGGCAATGGGCAGTTCTTC. The V call is TRBV12-3 or TRBV12-4, the J call TRBJ2-1; 8 bases are a match to TRBD2. This CDR3 contains 13 residues.

The V and J genes are TRBV19 and TRBJ2-7; 7 bases map to TRBD2. J was trimmed by 9 bases and V by 5 bases; bases with no gene match: 16. The CDR3 runs to 15 residues. The germline V gene has CDR1 LNHDA and CDR2 SQIVND (reference sequence). The CDR3 DNA follows: TGTGCCAGTAGTCCCCACGAGCGGGGAAGGCTTGGGCAGTACTTC. Amino acid sequence: CASSPHERGRLGQYF.

This clone has just one count. The chain carries TRBV5-4 and TRBJ2-3, with D tentatively TRBD1 (5 bases). Trimming shortened V by 0 bases and J by 0 bases, and 8 bases separated the two germline ends. This CDR3 spans 15 amino acids. Germline lookup yields CDR1 SGHNT and CDR2 YYREEE (reference sequence). The CDR3 coding sequence is TGTGCCAGCAGCTTGGTATCAGGGAGCACAGATACGCAGTATTTT. Protein product: CASSLVSGSTDTQYF.

The V and J genes are TRBV5-4 and TRBJ1-2; possible D gene TRBD1, 6 bases. This CDR3 region has 15 residues. V shed 1 base and J shed 5 bases, with 15 bases lying between them. CDR1 SGHNT and CDR2 YYREEE come from the germline V gene (reference sequence). The CDR3 DNA sequence: TGTGCCAGCAGCTTGATCACCGGGACAAGTTATGGCTACACCTTC. Translating it yields CASSLITGTSYGYTF.

The chain combines TRBV5-1 with TRBJ1-2, with no clear D. The CDR3 covers 13 residues. The V end lost 2 bases, the J end lost 8 bases, and 13 bases lay between the germline ends. The V gene's germline CDR1 is SGHRS and CDR2 YFSETQ. As DNA, the CDR3 is TGCGCCAGCAGCTTCGGCCAGTCTGGGGGCTACACCTTC. Its translation: CASSFGQSGGYTF.

The chain recombines TRBV12-3 or TRBV12-4 with TRBJ2-1, with D hard to call. The CDR3 has 10 residues. The ends were cut back, 7 bases at V and 5 bases at J, with 3 bases in the middle. The CDR3 sequence is CASTNNEQFF. The CDR3 DNA is TGTGCCAGCACCAACAATGAGCAGTTCTTC.

The chain is built from TRBV10-2 and TRBJ2-5; a weak D match, TRBD2 (5 bases). CDR3 length: 11 amino acids. V dropped 10 bases and J dropped 1 base, with 7 bases sitting between them. The germline CDR1 and CDR2 sequences are WSHSY and SAAADI. CDR3: CATRGQETQYF. The CDR3 DNA follows: TGCGCCACCCGGGGCCAAGAGACCCAGTACTTC.

This chain uses TRBV15 with TRBJ2-1; D gene ambiguous. CDR3 length: 15 amino acids. V lost 0 bases to trimming and J lost 7 bases, with 13 bases between them. Germline assignment: CDR1 LNHNV and CDR2 YYDKDF (reference sequence). In DNA form, the CDR3 reads TGTGCCACCAGCAGAGAGTCTGAAGGTGGGAATGAGCAGTTCTTC. The encoded protein is CATSRESEGGNEQFF.

The chain is built from TRBV7-2 and TRBJ1-1; D ambiguous. The CDR3 extends over 14 amino acids. Germline values: CDR1 SGHTA, CDR2 FQGNSA. Between the trimmed V and J ends, which lost 5 bases and 1 base, there was a span of 11 bases. The CDR3 nucleotides read TGTGCCAGCAGCCCGGAGGCGGCGAACACTGAAGCTTTCTTT. Its translation: CASSPEAANTEAFF.

This chain joins TRBV6-5 and TRBJ2-3; no reliable D call. Germline loops: CDR1 MNHEY, CDR2 SVGAGI. The CDR3 contains 14 residues. Trimming pared 1 base from V and 4 bases from J, leaving 9 bases between. The CDR3 DNA reads as TGTGCCAGCAGTTACTTTGTTTTTTCAGATACGCAGTATTTT. Amino acids: CASSYFVFSDTQYF.

V gene TRBV19 combines with J gene TRBJ2-5; TRBD2 agrees at 7 bases. Germline V gene sequence: CDR1 LNHDA, CDR2 SQIVND (reference sequence). The CDR3 is 15 amino acids. The junction had 14 bases not matched to a gene; V was cut back by 8 bases and J by 5 bases. The chain's CDR3 is CASSTLTSGVETQYF. The CDR3 nucleotides are TGTGCCAGTTCGACCCTTACAAGCGGGGTCGAGACCCAGTACTTC.

The V call is TRBV11-2, the J call TRBJ1-1, with 9 bases that match TRBD1. The CDR3 contains 15 residues. The germline CDR1 and CDR2 sequences are SGHAT and FQNNGV. V was clipped by 6 bases and J by 6 bases; unmatched bases: 11. CDR3 amino acids: CASSNTGTGSPEAFF. The CDR3, as DNA: TGTGCCAGCAGTAACACCGGGACAGGGTCCCCTGAAGCTTTCTTT.